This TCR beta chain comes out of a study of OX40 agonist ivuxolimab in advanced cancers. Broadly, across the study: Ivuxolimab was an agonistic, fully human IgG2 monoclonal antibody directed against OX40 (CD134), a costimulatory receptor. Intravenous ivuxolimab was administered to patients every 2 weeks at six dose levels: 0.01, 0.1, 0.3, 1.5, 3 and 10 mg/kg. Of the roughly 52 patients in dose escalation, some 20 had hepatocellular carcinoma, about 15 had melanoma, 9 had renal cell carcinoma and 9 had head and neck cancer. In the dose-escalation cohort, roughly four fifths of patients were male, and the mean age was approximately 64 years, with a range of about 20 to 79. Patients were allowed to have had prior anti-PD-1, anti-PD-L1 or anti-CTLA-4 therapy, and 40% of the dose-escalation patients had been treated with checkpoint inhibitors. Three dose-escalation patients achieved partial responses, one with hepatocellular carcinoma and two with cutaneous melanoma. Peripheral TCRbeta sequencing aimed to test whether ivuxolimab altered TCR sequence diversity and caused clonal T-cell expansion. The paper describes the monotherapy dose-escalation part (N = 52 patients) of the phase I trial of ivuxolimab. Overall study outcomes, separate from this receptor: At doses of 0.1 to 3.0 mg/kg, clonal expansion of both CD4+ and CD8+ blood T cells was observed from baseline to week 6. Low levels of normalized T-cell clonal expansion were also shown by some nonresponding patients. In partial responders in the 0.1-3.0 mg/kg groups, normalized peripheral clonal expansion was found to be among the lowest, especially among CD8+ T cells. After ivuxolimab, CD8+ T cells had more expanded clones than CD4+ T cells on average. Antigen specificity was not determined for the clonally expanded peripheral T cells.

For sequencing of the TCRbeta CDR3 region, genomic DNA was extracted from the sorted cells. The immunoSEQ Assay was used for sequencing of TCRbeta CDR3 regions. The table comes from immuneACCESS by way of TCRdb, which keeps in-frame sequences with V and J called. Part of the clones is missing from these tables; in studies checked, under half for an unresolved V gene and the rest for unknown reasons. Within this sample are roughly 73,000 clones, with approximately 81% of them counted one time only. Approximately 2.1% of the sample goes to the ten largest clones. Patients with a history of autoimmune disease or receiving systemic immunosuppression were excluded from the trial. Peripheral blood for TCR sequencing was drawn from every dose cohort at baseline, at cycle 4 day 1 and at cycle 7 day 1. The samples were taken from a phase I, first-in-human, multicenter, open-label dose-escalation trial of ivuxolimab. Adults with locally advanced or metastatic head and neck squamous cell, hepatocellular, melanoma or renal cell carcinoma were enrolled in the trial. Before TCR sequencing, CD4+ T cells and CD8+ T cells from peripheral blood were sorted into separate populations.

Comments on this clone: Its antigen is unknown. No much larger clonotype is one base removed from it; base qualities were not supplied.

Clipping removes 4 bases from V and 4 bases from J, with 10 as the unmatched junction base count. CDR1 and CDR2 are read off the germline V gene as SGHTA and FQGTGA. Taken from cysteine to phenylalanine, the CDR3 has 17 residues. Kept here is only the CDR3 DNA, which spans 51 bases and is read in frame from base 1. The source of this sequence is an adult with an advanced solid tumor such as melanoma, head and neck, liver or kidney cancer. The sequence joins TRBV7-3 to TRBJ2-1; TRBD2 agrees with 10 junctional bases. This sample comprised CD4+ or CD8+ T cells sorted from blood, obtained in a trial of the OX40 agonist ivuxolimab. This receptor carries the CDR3 CASSSSSGSVSYNEQFF. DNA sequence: TGTGCCAGCAGCTCGTCTAGCGGGAGTGTTTCGTACAATGAGCAGTTCTTC.